Listed below are T cell receptor beta chains from one sample, sequenced in a study of OX40 agonist ivuxolimab in advanced cancers. Generated by immunoSEQ multiplex PCR, the TCRdb table keeps only in-frame clones and is missing some. Of more than 20,000 clones listed, about 83% are singletons. The sequencing here drew on CD4+ or CD8+ T cells sorted from blood, taken in a trial of the OX40 agonist ivuxolimab. The receptors shown here come from an adult with an advanced solid tumor such as melanoma, head and neck, liver or kidney cancer. Both conserved end residues are trimmed from each CDR3. Fields, in order: V gene, CDR3 protein.

v_gene: TRBV6-5; CDR3aa: ASSPRSLGEQY
v_gene: TRBV5-4; CDR3aa: ASSLAQEEGAETQY
v_gene: TRBV2; CDR3aa: ASKEGGSGNSPLH
v_gene: TRBV19; CDR3aa: ASRGAPALYSNQPQH
v_gene: TRBV13; CDR3aa: ASSSRTGGDTEAF
v_gene: TRBV28; CDR3aa: ASSQTGYTEAF
v_gene: TRBV10-2; CDR3aa: ASRPGPSSYEQY
v_gene: TRBV30; CDR3aa: AWGTALYEQY
v_gene: TRBV7-8; CDR3aa: ASTPPGGETLTDTQY
v_gene: TRBV6-1; CDR3aa: ASGSGSSYEQY
v_gene: TRBV2; CDR3aa: ASSRDPLETQY
v_gene: TRBV19; CDR3aa: ASSTGGPNTEAF
v_gene: TRBV15; CDR3aa: ATSSTGFSGDYGYT
v_gene: TRBV7-9; CDR3aa: ASSPFSGGPRNEQF
v_gene: TRBV4-1; CDR3aa: ASSQVMEYEQY
v_gene: TRBV6-1; CDR3aa: ASGSPTNYGYT
v_gene: TRBV6-1; CDR3aa: ASSLGSYEQY
v_gene: TRBV5-4; CDR3aa: ASSLASGGGLHNEQF
v_gene: TRBV5-1; CDR3aa: ASSLATGSSYEQY
v_gene: TRBV27; CDR3aa: ASTSGMGNSPLH
v_gene: TRBV5-1; CDR3aa: ASSAGQAGGNEQF
v_gene: TRBV7-6; CDR3aa: ASSSGAAYEQY
v_gene: TRBV5-1; CDR3aa: ASSLAGGYTEAF